Presented here are 17 T cell receptor beta chains from one specimen sequenced in a study of T cells in Graves' hyperthyroidism and ophthalmopathy. TCR beta CDR3 sequences were amplified from RNA transcripts. With the HTBI primer set, the TCR CDR3 went through a first round of RT-PCR. TCRdb itself ran the multiplex PCR reads through MiXCR, one entry per CDR3 protein. The profile covers 450,000 to 500,000 distinct CDR3 sequences, with about 20% appearing a single time and approximately 49% taken by the ten largest. The sequencing sample was made of blood. These receptors came from a woman aged 70 to 79 with Graves' ophthalmopathy.

This clonotype has at least ten counts. It is unclear where the CDR3 begins or ends on the DNA, so no DNA is shown, and the CDR3 is as TCRdb lists it. V is TRBV12-3 or TRBV12-4 and J is TRBJ1-2; TRBD1 is taken as the D call from the table, unchecked against the DNA. Termini included, the CDR3 measures 16 amino acids. CDR3 in amino acids: CASSTSGQERSYGYTF.

This chain connects TRBV12-3 or TRBV12-4 to TRBJ1-2; D remains unclear. Trimming cost V 6 bases and J 1 base, with 18 bases left between them. CDR3 size: 16 residues. CDR3 loop: CASRETTGTLNYGYTF. CDR3 nucleotides: TGTGCCAGCAGAGAGACAACTGGAACACTTAACTATGGCTACACCTTC.

The chain combines TRBV29-1 with TRBJ1-1; the D gene is possibly TRBD1 (5 bases). V was clipped by 7 bases and J by 4 bases, with 13 bases between them. This CDR3 contains 12 residues. CDR1 is SQVTM and CDR2 is ANQGSEA in the germline V gene. CDR3 sequence (DNA): TGCAGCGCAGGAATCGGGGGCACTGAAGCTTTCTTT. It codes for CSAGIGGTEAFF.

This clonotype was found once. V and J are TRBV4-1 and TRBJ1-4; 7 bases map to TRBD1. This CDR3 is 14 amino acids long. V was clipped by 2 bases and J by 7 bases; unmatched bases: 4. The germline V gene has CDR1 MGHRA and CDR2 YSYEKL. The CDR3 loop is CASSQRDSSEKLFF. The CDR3 DNA follows: TGCGCCAGCAGCCAACGGGACAGTAGTGAAAAACTGTTTTTT.

The J gene is TRBJ1-6, the V gene TRBV20-1; TRBD1 might be the D (5 bases). Germline loops: CDR1 DFQATT, CDR2 SNEGSKA (reference sequence). Trimming removed 1 base from V and 10 bases from J, with 11 bases in between. The CDR3 has 13 amino acids. CDR3 in amino acids: CSARAGVGSPLHF. As DNA, the CDR3 is TGCAGTGCTAGAGCGGGGGTTGGCTCACCCCTCCACTTT.

V usage is TRBV7-9 and J usage is TRBJ2-5; D gene ambiguous. The V gene lost 2 bases and the J gene lost 4 bases, with 8 bases spanning the gap. CDR3 length: 13 residues. CDR1 and CDR2 from the germline V gene are SEHNR and FQNEAQ (reference sequence). DNA of the CDR3: TGTGCCAGCAGCTTAAAGGTATCAGAGACCCAGTACTTC. It specifies CASSLKVSETQYF.

The chain employs TRBV3-1 and TRBJ2-2; a possible D gene is TRBD1 (6 bases). Trimming pared 7 bases from V and 5 bases from J, leaving 14 bases between. CDR1 is LGHDT, CDR2 YNNKEL, per germline (reference sequence). This CDR3 has 14 residues. CDR3 nucleotides: TGTGCCAGCACGCCCACAGGGCGGACCGGGGAGCTGTTTTTT. Its translation is CASTPTGRTGELFF.

This clonotype has at least ten counts. The J gene is TRBJ1-2, the V gene TRBV2, with D uncertain. The length of the CDR3 is 12 residues. Trimming removed 6 bases at V and 6 bases at J, with 11 bases between. CDR1 and CDR2 from the germline V gene are SNHLY and FYNNEI. The CDR3 loop reads CASRTDGHGYTF. The CDR3 nucleotides are TGTGCCAGCAGGACGGACGGTCATGGCTACACCTTC.

The chain has TRBV6-2 or TRBV6-3 and TRBJ2-4, with D perhaps given as TRBD1 or TRBD2 (7 bases each). Trimming shortened V by 7 bases and J by 7 bases, and 14 bases separated the two germline ends. The CDR3 consists of 13 residues. CDR1 and CDR2 (germline): MNHEY, SVGEGT. The CDR3 DNA reads as TGTGCCAGCACCCGACAGGGAGGGAACATTCAGTACTTC. This sequence encodes CASTRQGGNIQYF.

The chain is built from TRBV6-2 or TRBV6-3 and TRBJ1-1; tentative D call: TRBD1 (6 bases). The CDR3 has 17 residues. Germline values: CDR1 MNHEY, CDR2 SVGEGT. Trimming removed 4 bases from V and 5 bases from J, with 23 bases in between. CDR3 bases: TGTGCCAGCAGTTCCCCGACAAAAGACAGGTGGGGAACTGAAGCTTTCTTT. It codes for CASSSPTKDRWGTEAFF.

In its sample, this clonotype was seen a few times. The chain couples TRBV7-2 to TRBJ1-1; D might be TRBD1 (5 bases). Germline values: CDR1 SGHTA, CDR2 FQGNSA. Trimming removed 2 bases from V and 3 bases from J, with 13 bases in between. This CDR3 comprises 15 residues. CDR3 nucleotides: TGTGCCAGCAGCTTAAGATACAGAGGGGACACTGAAGCTTTCTTT. This codes for CASSLRYRGDTEAFF. Drawing the rest from reference TRBV7-2 and TRBJ1-1, the complete variable domain is GAGVSQSPSNKVTEKGKDVELRCDPISGHTALYWYRQSLGQGLEFLIYFQGNSAPDKSGLPSDRFSAERTGGSVSTLTIQRTQQEDSAVYLCASSLRYRGDTEAFFGQGTRLTVV.

The chain joins TRBV28 to TRBJ2-3; TRBD2 matches 9 bases. Germline lookup yields CDR1 MDHEN and CDR2 SYDVKM. V dropped 7 bases and J dropped 0; count of bases not matched to a gene: 14. CDR3 size: 18 residues. DNA of the CDR3: TGTGCCAGCACCCCGGGACTAGCTCAACTTTCTAGCACAGATACGCAGTATTTT. It yields the protein CASTPGLAQLSSTDTQYF.

The chain couples TRBV10-3 to TRBJ1-2, with D possibly matching TRBD1 (5 bases). Trimming cost V 0 bases and J 4 bases, with 12 bases left between them. This CDR3 spans 15 amino acids. CDR1 is ENHRY, CDR2 SYGVKD, per germline. CDR3 sequence reads: CAISESDRQSYGYTF. The CDR3 DNA reads as TGTGCCATCAGTGAGTCGGATAGACAGAGCTATGGCTACACCTTC.

The rearrangement uses TRBV13 and TRBJ2-1, with 10 nucleotides matching TRBD2. From germline, CDR1 is PRHDT and CDR2 FYEKMQ (reference sequence). The ends lost 5 bases at V and 0 bases at J; junction bases unmatched: 4. This CDR3 is built from 16 residues. The CDR3 DNA sequence: TGTGCCAGCAGCCGAGGACTAGCGGACTCCTACAATGAGCAGTTCTTC. Translation gives CASSRGLADSYNEQFF.

This clonotype was seen at least ten times. The junction departs from the called germline gene at one end, perhaps through a read error. The V call is TRBV5-1, the J call TRBJ2-7; tentative D call: TRBD1 (6 bases). Germline V CDR1 and CDR2: SGHRS, YFSETQ. This CDR3 comprises 14 residues. The CDR3 here is CASSLVGGSYEQYF. CDR3 DNA: TGTGCCAGCAGTTTAGTAGGGGGAAGTTACGAGCAGTACTTC.

The rearrangement joins TRBV6-2 or TRBV6-3 to TRBJ2-2; 9 positions match TRBD2. After removal of 6 bases from V and 6 bases from J, the junction contained 11 bases not matched to a gene. Per the germline V gene, CDR1 is MNHEY and CDR2 is SVGEGT. CDR3 length: 16 residues. CDR3 loop: CASSRRSGSVAGELFF. The CDR3 DNA follows: TGTGCCAGCAGCCGTCGTAGCGGGAGCGTCGCCGGGGAGCTGTTTTTT.

This clonotype has only a few counts. The chain uses TRBV3-1 and TRBJ2-1; 8 nucleotides agree with TRBD2. V lost 4 bases to trimming and J lost 3 bases; unmatched junction nucleotides: 8. The CDR3 length is 16 residues. CDR1 is LGHDT and CDR2 is YNNKEL in the germline V gene (reference sequence). The CDR3 spells CASSPSTSGHYNEQFF. In nucleotides, the CDR3 is TGTGCCAGCAGCCCCTCTACTAGCGGACACTACAATGAGCAGTTCTTC.